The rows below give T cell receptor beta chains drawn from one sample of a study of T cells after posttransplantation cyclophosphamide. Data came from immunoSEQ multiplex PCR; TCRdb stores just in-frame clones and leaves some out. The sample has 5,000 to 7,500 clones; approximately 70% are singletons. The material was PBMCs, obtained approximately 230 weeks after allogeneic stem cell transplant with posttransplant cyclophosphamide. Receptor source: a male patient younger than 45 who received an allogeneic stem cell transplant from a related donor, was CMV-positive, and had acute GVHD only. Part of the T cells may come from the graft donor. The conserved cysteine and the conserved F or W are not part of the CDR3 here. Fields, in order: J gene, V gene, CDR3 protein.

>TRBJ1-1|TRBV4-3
ASSQDGLGGAF
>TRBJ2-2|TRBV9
ASSVDPSGGFANTGELF
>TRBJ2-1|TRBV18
ASSPIGTSGGYNEQF
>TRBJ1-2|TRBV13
ASSFPQGGYT
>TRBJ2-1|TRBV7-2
ASSFRRLAGGHYNEQF
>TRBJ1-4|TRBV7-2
ASSLDGPFYNEKLF
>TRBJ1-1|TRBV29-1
SAAHRGLTEAF
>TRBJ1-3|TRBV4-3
ASSQGSAVGNTIY
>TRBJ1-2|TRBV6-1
ASSDRDRDGYT
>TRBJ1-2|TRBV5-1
ASSRTDSSNYGYT
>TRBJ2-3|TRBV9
ASRGTSGPDTQY
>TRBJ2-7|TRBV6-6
AAGGLVGEQY
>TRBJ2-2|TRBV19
ASSIGAGTGGTGELF
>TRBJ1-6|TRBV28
ASSFGQGTNSPLH
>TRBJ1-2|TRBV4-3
ASSPDSRSRLLYGYT
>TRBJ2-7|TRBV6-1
ASSRGQESYEQY
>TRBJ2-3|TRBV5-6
ASSPGSDTQY
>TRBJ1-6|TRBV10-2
ASSGTAGSSPLH
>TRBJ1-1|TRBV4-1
ASSLPLLRGASPWRVNTEAF
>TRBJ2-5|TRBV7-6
ASSLMGAHQGETQY
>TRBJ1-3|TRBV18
ASSPGTAGNTIY
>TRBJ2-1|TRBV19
ASSILLLAGDNEQF
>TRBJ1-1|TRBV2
ASTLGAETEAF
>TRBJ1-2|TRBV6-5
ASSRAAEAGYT
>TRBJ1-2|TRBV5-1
ASSLEAGFGYGYT
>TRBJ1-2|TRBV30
AWSVPPRTGNYGYT
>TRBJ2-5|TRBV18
ASSLRTGTETQY
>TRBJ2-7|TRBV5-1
ASSLGGLEQY
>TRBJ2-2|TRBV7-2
ASSRGLTGELF
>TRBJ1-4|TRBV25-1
ASSESGATNEKLF
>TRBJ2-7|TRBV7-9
ASSAPGQGAYEQY
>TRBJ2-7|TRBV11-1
ASSPPRGGLSGEQY
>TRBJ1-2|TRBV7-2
ASTPGGYYGYT
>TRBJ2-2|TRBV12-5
ASGTTRFGELF
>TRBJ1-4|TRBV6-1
ASSPRQGTNEKLF
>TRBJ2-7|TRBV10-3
AISGGQSSSYEQY
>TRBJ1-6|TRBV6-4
ASSELLDSPLH
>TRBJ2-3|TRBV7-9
ASSPPFGGPDTQY
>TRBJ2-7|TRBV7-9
ASSTPGTGVYEQY
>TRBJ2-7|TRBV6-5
ASRSLQGRTYEQY
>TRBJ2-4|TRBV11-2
ASSPGTSRAKNIQY
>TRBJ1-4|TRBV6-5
ASSLRTGASNEKLF
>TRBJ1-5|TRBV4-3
ASSQDVWTGITQPQH
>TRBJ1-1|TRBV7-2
ASSKGELNTEAF
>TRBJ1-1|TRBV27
ASSPSGLSTEAF
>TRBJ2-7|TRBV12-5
ASGLVRGEGRVYEQY
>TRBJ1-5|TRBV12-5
ASGVAGGRGQPQH
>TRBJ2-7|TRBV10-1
ASILTDKYDQY
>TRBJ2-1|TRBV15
ATSRDSGGVSYNEQF
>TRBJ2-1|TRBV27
ASSSLGQGFRNEQF
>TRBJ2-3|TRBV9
ASSVGGGQGWPDTQY
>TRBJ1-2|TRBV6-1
ASRLGPFDRFHHT
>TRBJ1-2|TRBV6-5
ASTRGPERGYT
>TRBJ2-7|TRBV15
ATTSGQNYEQY
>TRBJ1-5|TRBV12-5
ASGLTGLNSNQPQH
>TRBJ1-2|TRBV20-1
TLGGTAGYT